The 21 T cell receptor beta chains in this list originate from one sample, sequenced in a study of breast tumors, draining lymph nodes, adjacent tissues. TCRdb passed the multiplex PCR reads through MiXCR, listing each CDR3 protein once. The table has about 130,000 distinct CDR3 sequences, 21% seen once. Samples came from axillary lymph nodes draining the breast cancer. Sequencing input: axillary lymph node tissue. These receptors originate from a female donor with breast cancer. Some clones in this sample may be carry-over from other donors' samples.

A word on this clonotype: A much larger clonotype is one base distant, so this may be a read error. The V call is TRBV5-1, the J call TRBJ2-1; unclear D gene. The germline V gene has CDR1 SGHRS and CDR2 YFSETQ. CDR3 length: 14 residues. CDR3 DNA: TGCGCCAGCAGCTTGCTCGGGTTCTACAGTGAGCAGTTCTTC. Translated: CASSLLGFYSEQFF.

The DNA for the CDR3 is TGTGCCAGCAGTTTAGAGAACGGGGCTGGGGCCAACGTCCTGACTTTC. Encoded protein: CASSLENGAGANVLTF. The chain has TRBV12-3 or TRBV12-4 and TRBJ2-6, with D maybe TRBD2 (5 bases). V was cut by 1 base and J by 2 bases, with 9 bases left in between. This CDR3 has 16 residues.

This clonotype has ten or more counts. The V call is TRBV6-1, the J call TRBJ1-3, with 10 bases aligning to TRBD1. The length of the CDR3 is 16 residues. With V trimmed by 6 bases and J by 0 bases, 5 bases remained unmatched. Germline CDR1 and CDR2: MNHNS and SASEGT. CDR3 bases: TGTGCCAGCAGCAGGGACAGGGGATACTCTGGAAACACCATATATTTT. Protein: CASSRDRGYSGNTIYF.

This chain links TRBV7-9 with TRBJ1-1; the match to TRBD1 covers 9 bases. CDR3 length: 15 residues. The germline gives CDR1 SEHNR, CDR2 FQNEAQ (reference sequence). Unmatched junction bases numbered 8, after V lost 4 bases and J lost 5 bases. CDR3 nucleotides: TGTGCCAGCAGCTGGAAGGGACAGGGCGGGACTGAAGCTTTCTTT. Residues: CASSWKGQGGTEAFF.

The gene calls are TRBV3-1 and TRBJ2-2; the D gene is possibly TRBD1 (6 bases). V was cut by 4 bases and J by 3 bases, with 15 bases left in between. Germline CDR1 is LGHDT and CDR2 is YNNKEL (reference sequence). This CDR3 is built from 16 residues. CDR3 residues: CASSPQDSDDTGELFF. As DNA, the CDR3 is TGTGCCAGCAGCCCGCAGGACAGCGACGACACCGGGGAGCTGTTTTTT.

The chain has TRBV20-1 and TRBJ1-5; possibly TRBD1 for D (6 bases). Germline assignment: CDR1 DFQATT and CDR2 SNEGSKA (reference sequence). The V end lost 3 bases, the J end lost 6 bases, and 18 bases lay between the germline ends. CDR3 length: 15 residues. Written as DNA, the CDR3 is TGCAGTGCTAGGAGACAGGTTGCTGGCAGTCAGCCCCAGCATTTT. This codes for CSARRQVAGSQPQHF.

This clonotype was seen at least ten times. V gene TRBV9 combines with J gene TRBJ2-7; TRBD2 might be the D (5 bases). V was pared by 0 bases and J by 2 bases, with 12 bases between. CDR1 is SGDLS and CDR2 is YYNGEE in the germline V gene. This CDR3 region has 15 residues. CDR3 bases: TGTGCCAGCAGCGTAGGTCCTAGCCTAGCCTACGAGCAGTACTTC. Translated, it gives CASSVGPSLAYEQYF.

This clonotype was observed many times. J is TRBJ2-7 and V is TRBV5-1, with D hard to call. Germline V gives CDR1 SGHRS, CDR2 YFSETQ. Trimming removed 0 bases from V and 4 bases from J, with 17 bases in between. The CDR3 is 16 residues long. CDR3 in DNA: TGCGCCAGCAGCTTGGCCTCGGCGGAGATGCGGTACGAGCAGTACTTC. Translated: CASSLASAEMRYEQYF.

The sample holds many counts of this clonotype. The V call is TRBV28, the J call TRBJ2-7; TRBD1 matches at 8 bases. Germline V CDR1 and CDR2: MDHEN, SYDVKM. Trimming took 6 bases from V and 1 from J; bases not matched to a gene: 2. The CDR3 is 13 residues long. Here the CDR3 reads CASRWTGSYEQYF. The CDR3 coding sequence is TGTGCCAGCAGATGGACAGGGTCCTACGAGCAGTACTTC.

At least ten counts were recorded for this clonotype. The V gene is TRBV7-9, the J gene TRBJ2-5; D gene unclear. Germline loops: CDR1 SEHNR, CDR2 FQNEAQ (reference sequence). CDR3 length equals 14 residues. Trimming took 7 bases from V and 5 from J, leaving 17 bases between them. CDR3 nucleotides: TGTGCCAGCACCGAGTTGGTCGGCATTGAGACCCAGTACTTC. The encoded protein is CASTELVGIETQYF.

This clonotype was counted between two and nine times. The chain is built from TRBV28 and TRBJ2-5; 9 bases map to TRBD1. The CDR3 sequence is 14 residues long. With V trimmed by 4 bases and J by 4 bases, 4 bases remained unmatched. CDR1 is MDHEN and CDR2 is SYDVKM in the germline V gene. The CDR3 spells CASSYRTGVETQYF. Here the CDR3 DNA reads TGTGCCAGCAGTTACCGGACAGGGGTAGAGACCCAGTACTTC.

In regard to this clonotype: With a much larger clone just one base away, this may be a read error. The chain carries TRBV20-1 and TRBJ1-2, with a tentative D call TRBD1 (5 bases). This CDR3 is built from 15 residues. Per germline, CDR1 DFQATT and CDR2 SNEGSKA (reference sequence). CDR3 in amino acids: CSAGDYWGGTYGYTF. CDR3 nucleotides: TGCAGTGCTGGAGATTATTGGGGGGGGACCTATGGCTACACCTTC.

This clonotype was seen many times. V usage is TRBV19 and J usage is TRBJ2-1; D unclear. This CDR3 is built from 13 residues. Deletions cut 10 bases from V and 0 bases from J, with 10 bases between. CDR1 is LNHDA and CDR2 is SQIVND in the germline V gene (reference sequence). The CDR3 DNA sequence: TGTGCCACAGGCGGCGGCTCCTACAATGAGCAGTTCTTC. Amino acids: CATGGGSYNEQFF.

This clonotype was detected ten times or more. J is TRBJ2-7 and V is TRBV12-3 or TRBV12-4, with D hard to call. The V gene lost 2 bases and the J gene lost 1 base, with 12 bases spanning the gap. The CDR3 has 15 residues. CDR3 region: CASSLRSVTSYEQYF. DNA of the CDR3: TGTGCCAGCAGTTTAAGGAGCGTCACATCCTACGAGCAGTACTTC.

This clonotype came up many times. The chain has TRBV18 and TRBJ1-2; no clear D gene. The germline gives CDR1 KGHSH, CDR2 LQKENI. This CDR3 comprises 15 residues. V lost 2 bases and J lost 1, with 11 bases in between. The CDR3 bases are TGTGCCAGCTCACCAGTATCCGGGAATAACTATGGCTACACCTTC. It codes for CASSPVSGNNYGYTF.

With respect to this clonotype: One end of the junction does not line up with germline, which may come from a read error. V and J are TRBV19 and TRBJ2-7, with 7 bases aligning to TRBD1. The CDR3 covers 14 residues. In germline, CDR1 is LNHDA, CDR2 SQIVND (reference sequence). The CDR3 bases are TGCGCCAGTAGTATGAGAGGGGGCGGCGACGAGCAGTGCTTC. Translating gives CASSMRGGGDEQCF. The full variable domain, rest sourced from reference TRBV19 and TRBJ2-7, is DGGITQSPKYLFRKEGQNVTLSCEQNLNHDAMYWYRQDPGQGLRLIYYSQIVNDFQKGDIAEGYSVSREKKESFPLTVTSAQKNPTAFYLCASSMRGGGDEQCFGPGTRLTVT.

About this clonotype: Possible read error: a much larger clone is one base away. The V and J genes are TRBV4-2 and TRBJ2-3; 7 nucleotides agree with TRBD2. The germline V gene encodes CDR1 LGHNA and CDR2 YNFKEQ. CDR3 length equals 17 residues. The CDR3 DNA is TGTGCCAGCAGCCAGGGGGGGTGGGAGCGGAGCACAGGTACGCAGTATTTT. Its translation is CASSQGGWERSTGTQYF.

Many counts were recorded for this clonotype. The chain carries TRBV6-5 and TRBJ2-1, with 14 nucleotides matching TRBD2. J was trimmed by 1 base and V by 4 bases; bases with no gene match: 6. The germline V gene encodes CDR1 MNHEY and CDR2 SVGAGI. The CDR3 runs 18 residues. This CDR3 is CASSFGTSGSSSYNEQFF. For the CDR3, the DNA is TGTGCCAGCAGTTTCGGGACTAGCGGGAGTTCGTCCTACAATGAGCAGTTCTTC.

This clonotype turned up a few times. The chain uses TRBV28 and TRBJ1-5; D gene unclear. CDR3 length: 13 residues. CDR1 MDHEN and CDR2 SYDVKM come from the germline V gene. Trimming cost V 8 bases and J 7 bases, with 15 bases left between them. The CDR3 sequence: CASFRSGSQPQHF. The CDR3, as DNA: TGTGCCAGCTTTCGTTCGGGGTCACAGCCCCAGCATTTT.

In this sample, this clonotype turned up many times. This chain joins TRBV11-2 and TRBJ1-3; the D gene is possibly TRBD1 (6 bases). The V end was cut by 5 bases, the J end by 4 bases, with 12 bases between. Germline V gives CDR1 SGHAT, CDR2 FQNNGV. The length of the CDR3 is 14 residues. The CDR3 DNA is TGTGCCAGCAGCAGGCAGGGGAAGGGAAACACCATATATTTT. Residues: CASSRQGKGNTIYF.

Worth noting for this clonotype: No conserved phenylalanine or tryptophan is present at the end of the CDR3, so a read error is the likely explanation. The rearrangement uses TRBV5-1 and TRBJ2-5, with 11 bases fitting TRBD2. V shed 4 bases and J 5 bases; nucleotides not matched to a gene: 16. The CDR3 is made up of 18 amino acids. Looked up from germline, CDR1 is SGHRS and CDR2 is YFSETQ. This chain's CDR3 is CASSPKGLAETRSETQYL. The DNA for the CDR3 is TGCGCCAGCAGCCCGAAGGGACTAGCGGAAACCCGCAGCGAGACCCAGTACCTC.